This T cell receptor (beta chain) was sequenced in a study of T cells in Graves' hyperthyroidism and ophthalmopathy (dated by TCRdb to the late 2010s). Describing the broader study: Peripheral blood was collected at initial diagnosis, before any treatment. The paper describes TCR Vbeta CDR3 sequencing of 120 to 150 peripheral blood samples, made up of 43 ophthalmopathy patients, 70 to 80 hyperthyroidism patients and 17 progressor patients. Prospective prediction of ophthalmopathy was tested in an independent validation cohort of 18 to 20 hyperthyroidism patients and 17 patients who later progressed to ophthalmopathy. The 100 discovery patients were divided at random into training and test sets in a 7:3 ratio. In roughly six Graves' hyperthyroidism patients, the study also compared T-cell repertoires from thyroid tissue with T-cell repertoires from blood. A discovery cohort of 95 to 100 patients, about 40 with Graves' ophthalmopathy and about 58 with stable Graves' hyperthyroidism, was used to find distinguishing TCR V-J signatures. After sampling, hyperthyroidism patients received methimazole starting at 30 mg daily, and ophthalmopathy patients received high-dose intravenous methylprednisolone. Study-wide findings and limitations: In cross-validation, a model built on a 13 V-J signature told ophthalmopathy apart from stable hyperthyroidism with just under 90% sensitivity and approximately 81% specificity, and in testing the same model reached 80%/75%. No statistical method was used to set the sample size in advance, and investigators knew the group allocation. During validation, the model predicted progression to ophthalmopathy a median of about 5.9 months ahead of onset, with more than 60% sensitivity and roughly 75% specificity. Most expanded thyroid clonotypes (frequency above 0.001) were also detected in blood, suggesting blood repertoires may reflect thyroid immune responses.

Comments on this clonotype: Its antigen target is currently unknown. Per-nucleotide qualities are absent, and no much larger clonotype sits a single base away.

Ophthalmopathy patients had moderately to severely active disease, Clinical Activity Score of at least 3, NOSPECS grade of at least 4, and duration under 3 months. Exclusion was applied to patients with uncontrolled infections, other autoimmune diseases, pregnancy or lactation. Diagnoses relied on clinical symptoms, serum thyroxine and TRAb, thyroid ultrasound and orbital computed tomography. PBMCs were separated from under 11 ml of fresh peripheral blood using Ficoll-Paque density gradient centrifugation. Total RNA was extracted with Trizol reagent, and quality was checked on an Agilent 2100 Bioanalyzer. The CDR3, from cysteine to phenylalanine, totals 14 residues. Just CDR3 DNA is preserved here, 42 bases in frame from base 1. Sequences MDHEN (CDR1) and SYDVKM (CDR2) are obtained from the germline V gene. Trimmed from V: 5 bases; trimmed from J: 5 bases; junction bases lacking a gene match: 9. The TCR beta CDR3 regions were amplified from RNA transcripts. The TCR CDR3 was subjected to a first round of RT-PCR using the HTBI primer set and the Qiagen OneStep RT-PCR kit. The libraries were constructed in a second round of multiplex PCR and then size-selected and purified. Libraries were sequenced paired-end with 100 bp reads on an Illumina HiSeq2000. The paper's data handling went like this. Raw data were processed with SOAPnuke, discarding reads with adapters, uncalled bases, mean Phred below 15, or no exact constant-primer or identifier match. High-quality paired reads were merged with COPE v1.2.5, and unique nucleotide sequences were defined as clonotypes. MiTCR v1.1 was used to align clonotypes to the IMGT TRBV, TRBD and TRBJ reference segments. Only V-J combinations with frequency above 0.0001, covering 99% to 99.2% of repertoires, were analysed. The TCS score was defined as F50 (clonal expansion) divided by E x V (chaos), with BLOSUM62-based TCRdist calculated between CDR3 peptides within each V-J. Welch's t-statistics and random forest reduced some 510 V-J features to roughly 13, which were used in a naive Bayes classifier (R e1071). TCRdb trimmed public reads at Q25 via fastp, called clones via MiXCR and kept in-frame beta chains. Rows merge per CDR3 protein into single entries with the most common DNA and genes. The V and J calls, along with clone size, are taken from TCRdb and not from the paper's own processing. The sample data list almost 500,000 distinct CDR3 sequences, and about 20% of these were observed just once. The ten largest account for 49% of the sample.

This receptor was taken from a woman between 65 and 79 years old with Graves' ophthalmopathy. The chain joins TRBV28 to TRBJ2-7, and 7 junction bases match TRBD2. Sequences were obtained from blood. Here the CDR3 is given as CASSLGGGINEQYF. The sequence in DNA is TGTGCCAGCAGTCTTGGGGGGGGGATCAACGAGCAGTACTTC.